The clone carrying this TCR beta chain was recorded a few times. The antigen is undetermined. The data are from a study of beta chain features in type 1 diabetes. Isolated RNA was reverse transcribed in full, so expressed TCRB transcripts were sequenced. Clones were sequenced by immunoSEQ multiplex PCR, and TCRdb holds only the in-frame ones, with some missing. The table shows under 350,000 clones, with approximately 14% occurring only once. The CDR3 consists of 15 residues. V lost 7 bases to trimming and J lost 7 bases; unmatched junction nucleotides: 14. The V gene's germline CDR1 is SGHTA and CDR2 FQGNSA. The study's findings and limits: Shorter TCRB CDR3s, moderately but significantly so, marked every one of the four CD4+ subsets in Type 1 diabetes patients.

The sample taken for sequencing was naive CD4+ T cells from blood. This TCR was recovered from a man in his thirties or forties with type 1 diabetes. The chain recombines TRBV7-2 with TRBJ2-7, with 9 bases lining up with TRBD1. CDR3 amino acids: CASTMWGQGMGEQYF. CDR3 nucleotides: TGTGCCAGCACCATGTGGGGACAGGGCATGGGAGAGCAGTACTTC.